These T cell receptor beta chains were read from a single sample in a study of CD8+ T cells in alopecia areata. Using immunoSEQ multiplex PCR, the repertoire was profiled, and TCRdb retains in-frame clones only, with some absent. The repertoire consists of about 99,000 clones, with 85% to 90% occurring once and the leading ten covering approximately 12%. Sequencing was performed on CD8+ T cells sorted from blood, taken at approximately week 30, from a patient treated with tofacitinib. These TCRs come from a human donor with alopecia areata. CDR3s include the opening cysteine and the closing phenylalanine or tryptophan. Clone size is given for some rows only: seen once, a few or many times, or a class if the clone is expanded.

V,size,CDR3
TRBV6-1,NA,CASTEVQGGGELFF
TRBV7-6,NA,CASSSADRVNEQYF
TRBV19,NA,CASSFLPGQGYEQYF
TRBV9,NA,CASGKSGNTIYF
TRBV28,NA,CASSSNSLSWTEAFF
TRBV2,NA,CASGGLSSYEQYF
TRBV9,NA,CASSAGTTSTDTQYF
TRBV7-6,NA,CASSSSLGSEQYF
TRBV29-1,NA,CSVEDLTGGKGANVLTF
TRBV5-1,NA,CASSSAQGIDEQYF
TRBV7-9,NA,CASRSGTGVSYNEQFF
TRBV6-5,NA,CASSLGQPNTEAFF
TRBV7-9,NA,CASSLDYGYTF
TRBV9,few,CASSPWTSGGDTQYF
TRBV29-1,NA,CSVGGIDEQYF
TRBV5-1,NA,CASSGGGGNTGELFF
TRBV9,NA,CASSGLNSYEQYF
TRBV29-1,NA,CSVEEGQGGYEQYF
TRBV23-1,once,CASRQTTGGRTEAFF
TRBV4-1,NA,CASSQALGSYEQYF
TRBV2,NA,CANLAGGLATDTQYF
TRBV11-1,NA,CASSLAHISTDTQYF
TRBV9,NA,CASSVLAGGLKNEQFF
TRBV10-2,NA,CASSDGDPSLWTNVLTF
TRBV11-3,NA,CASSPTSGGINEQFF
TRBV4-1,NA,CASSLSGGGTDTQYF
TRBV9,few,CASSVVPGTEAFF
TRBV5-1,NA,CASSPGRGENTEAFF
TRBV29-1,NA,CSVQDSYEQYF
TRBV29-1,NA,CSVDSLPGEGGYTF
TRBV15,NA,CATSRDLGSHSNQPQHF
TRBV27,once,CASSSDSGGTSYEQYF
TRBV29-1,NA,CSVQTGGGTEAFF
TRBV10-1,NA,CASSELGAREQYF
TRBV7-9,NA,CASSLEASTVKNYGYTF
TRBV18,NA,CASSQAGEWDTQYF
TRBV25-1,NA,CASSIGGSEQYF